The 7 T cell receptor beta chains below all came from one sample that was sequenced in a study of OX40 agonist ivuxolimab in advanced cancers. This table comes from immunoSEQ multiplex PCR, and its TCRdb copy is limited to in-frame clones, with some not included. This table has tens of thousands of clones, roughly 94% appearing once. Here the sequenced sample was CD4+ or CD8+ T cells sorted from blood, taken in a trial of the OX40 agonist ivuxolimab. The receptor source for this set is an adult with an advanced solid tumor such as melanoma, head and neck, liver or kidney cancer.

The rearrangement joins TRBV7-9 to TRBJ2-5, with 12 bases fitting TRBD1. The V gene end was trimmed by 5 bases and the J gene end by 2 bases; junction bases not matched to a gene: 9. The CDR3 sequence is 17 residues long. Germline-derived CDR1 and CDR2 are SEHNR and FQNEAQ (reference sequence). CDR3 sequence (DNA): TGTGCCAGCAGCCCGGGACAGGGGGCCCAGTGGCAAGAGACCCAGTACTTC. Amino acid sequence: CASSPGQGAQWQETQYF.

This chain links TRBV11-2 with TRBJ2-7; TRBD2 matches at 7 bases. With 1 base clipped from V and 1 base from J, the junction kept 13 bases outside the gene matches. The CDR3 has 18 residues. CDR1 is SGHAT and CDR2 is FQNNGV in the germline V gene. As DNA, the CDR3 is TGTGCCAGCAGCTTAGTTTTAGCGGGTGCTTCCCTTTCCTACGAGCAGTACTTC. This gives the protein CASSLVLAGASLSYEQYF.

The chain combines TRBV7-9 with TRBJ2-5; D ambiguous. This CDR3 is built from 14 residues. The V gene's germline CDR1 is SEHNR and CDR2 FQNEAQ (reference sequence). V was cut by 3 bases and J by 1 base, with 9 bases left in between. Written as DNA, the CDR3 is TGTGCCAGCAGCTTTAAGGGCGCCCAAGAGACCCAGTACTTC. This encodes CASSFKGAQETQYF.

The chain carries TRBV14 and TRBJ1-2, with D uncertain. CDR1 is SGHDN and CDR2 is FVKESK in the germline V gene. The CDR3 has 11 amino acids. The V and J ends lost 3 bases and 8 bases respectively, with 7 bases between them. The CDR3 region is CASSHVKGYTF. The CDR3, as DNA: TGTGCCAGCAGCCATGTGAAAGGCTACACCTTC.

CDR3 protein: CASSVEGVSGNTIYF. For the CDR3, the DNA is TGTGCCAGCAGCGTAGAAGGAGTCTCTGGAAACACCATATATTTT. The rearrangement links TRBV9 to TRBJ1-3, with no clear D. This CDR3 has 15 amino acids. The V and J ends lost 0 bases and 0 bases respectively, with 7 bases between them. From germline, CDR1 is SGDLS and CDR2 YYNGEE.

This sequence joins TRBV2 and TRBJ2-1; D is ambiguous. V was pared by 1 base and J by 4 bases, with 11 bases between. In germline, CDR1 is SNHLY, CDR2 FYNNEI. The CDR3 is 15 amino acids. The CDR3 coding sequence is TGTGCCAGCAGTGAAGATGAGATCACTTACAATGAGCAGTTCTTC. It is translated as CASSEDEITYNEQFF.

The CDR3: CASSTGWVWEQYF. Written as DNA, the CDR3 is TGTGCCAGCAGTACCGGGTGGGTGTGGGAGCAGTACTTC. This chain joins TRBV28 and TRBJ2-7; unclear D gene. Germline V CDR1 and CDR2: MDHEN, SYDVKM. V shed 5 bases and J shed 7 bases, with 15 bases lying between them. This CDR3 contains 13 residues.